This T cell receptor (beta chain) came from a study of blood T cell repertoires in COVID-19. In terms of age and location, participants ranged from roughly 18 to 90 years and lived in about 25 US areas. Cohorts were assigned according to the clinical history that participants reported. Source study methods: How many nucleated cells were present was estimated from reference gene primer amplification. Here immunoSEQ multiplex PCR was the method, and the copy in TCRdb shows in-frame clones only, minus some. The V and J calls and clone size come from that table; D and trimming were worked out from the DNA. This sample has 350,000 or so clones; approximately 86% occur once, and the top ten carry about 4.2%. This CDR3 comprises 16 residues. The germline V gene has CDR1 SGHRS and CDR2 YFSETQ. V gave up 1 base and J gave up 7 bases; unmatched junction bases: 8.

The chain joins TRBV5-1 to TRBJ1-5; TRBD1 agrees at 10 bases. This TCR was recovered from a woman aged 40 to 50 with acute COVID-19. Sequenced: PBMCs or T cells enriched from blood (not recorded which). CDR3 sequence: CASSLSGTGDGQPQHF. CDR3 coding DNA: TGCGCCAGCAGCTTGTCCGGGACAGGGGACGGCCAGCCCCAGCATTTT.